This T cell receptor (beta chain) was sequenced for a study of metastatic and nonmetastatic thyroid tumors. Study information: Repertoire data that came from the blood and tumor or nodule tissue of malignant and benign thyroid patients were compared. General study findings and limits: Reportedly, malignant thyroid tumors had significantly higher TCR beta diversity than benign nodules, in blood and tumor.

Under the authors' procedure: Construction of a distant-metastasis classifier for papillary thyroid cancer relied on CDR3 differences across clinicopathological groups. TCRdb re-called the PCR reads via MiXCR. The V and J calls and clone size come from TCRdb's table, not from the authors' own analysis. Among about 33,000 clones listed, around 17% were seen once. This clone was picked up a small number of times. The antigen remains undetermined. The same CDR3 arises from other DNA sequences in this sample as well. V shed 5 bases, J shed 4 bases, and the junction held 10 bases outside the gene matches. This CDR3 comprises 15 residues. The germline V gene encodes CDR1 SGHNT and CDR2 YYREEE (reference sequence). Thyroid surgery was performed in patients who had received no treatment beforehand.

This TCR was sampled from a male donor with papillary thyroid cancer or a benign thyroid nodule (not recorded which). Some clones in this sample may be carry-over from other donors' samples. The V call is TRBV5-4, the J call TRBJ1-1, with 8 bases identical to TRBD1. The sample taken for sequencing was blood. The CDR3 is CASSDPTGEGTEAFF. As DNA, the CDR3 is TGTGCCAGCAGTGACCCGACAGGGGAGGGCACTGAAGCTTTCTTT. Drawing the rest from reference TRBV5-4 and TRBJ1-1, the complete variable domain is ETGVTQSPTHLIKTRGQQVTLRCSSQSGHNTVSWYQQALGQGPQFIFQYYREEENGRGNFPPRFSGLQFPNYSSELNVNALELDDSALYLCASSDPTGEGTEAFFGQGTRLTVV.